This TCR beta chain comes out of a study of blood T cells in healthy people across ages. There are 17 residues in the CDR3. Trimming shortened V by 0 bases and J by 5 bases, and 16 bases separated the two germline ends. Germline values: CDR1 MNHEY, CDR2 SVGEGT. The second PCR ran about 6 to 12 cycles with a sample-barcoded 5' primer and J-beta primers. Each cDNA molecule carried a tag from a template-switch adaptor that contained 12 random nucleotides. One entry per CDR3 protein results from TCRdb running MiXCR on the 5' RACE reads. In the table there are fewer than 800,000 distinct CDR3 sequences, less than 40% of which are singletons. Details on this clonotype: What it binds is not known.

Study-wide findings and caveats: A conclusive naive versus antigen-experienced comparison was prevented by the unsorted PBMCs. Older individuals had lower TCR beta diversity per million T cells (the decline was roughly linear). Comparison with aged donors showed that long-lived donors had more naive CD4+ cells and higher diversity.

The V gene is TRBV6-2 or TRBV6-3, the J gene TRBJ2-2; D is ambiguous. The source of this sequence is a woman of 80 years or more in good health. Material for sequencing was blood. The CDR3 sequence is CASSYSAEVRLTGELFF. CDR3 DNA sequence: TGTGCCAGCAGTTACTCGGCGGAAGTTAGGCTAACCGGGGAGCTGTTTTTT.